The 2 T cell receptor beta chains below were found in one sample sequenced in a study of T cell responses to AZD1222 COVID-19 vaccine. Assay: immunoSEQ multiplex PCR; the TCRdb copy retains only in-frame clones and omits some. The repertoire holds some 150,000 clones, with roughly nine tenths as singletons. Specimen: peripheral blood, collected on day 0 of AZD1222 vaccination. The receptors were sampled from an adult in good health.

This chain links TRBV6-5 with TRBJ1-1, with D tentatively TRBD1 (5 bases). The CDR3 consists of 16 residues. Trimming took 0 bases from V and 0 from J, leaving 11 bases between them. CDR1 MNHEY and CDR2 SVGAGI come from the germline V gene. CDR3 bases: TGTGCCAGCAGTTACTCCACAGGATTCATGAACACTGAAGCTTTCTTT. Its translation: CASSYSTGFMNTEAFF.

The gene calls are TRBV2 and TRBJ2-7, with 10 bases lining up with TRBD2. CDR3 length equals 15 residues. J was trimmed by 7 bases and V by 5 bases; bases with no gene match: 11. Per the germline V gene, CDR1 is SNHLY and CDR2 is FYNNEI. CDR3 in amino acids: CASSRLAGAPTEQYF. DNA for the CDR3: TGTGCCAGCAGTCGGCTAGCGGGGGCCCCCACGGAGCAGTACTTC.